The 8 T cell receptor beta chains below were found in one sample sequenced in a study of T-cell memory formation after mild COVID-19. TCRdb re-analysed the 5' RACE reads in MiXCR, keeping a single row per CDR3 protein. The repertoire consists of more than 300,000 distinct CDR3 sequences, with roughly an eighth occurring once and the leading ten covering approximately 22%. Specimen: PBMCs or a T cell subset sorted from them (not recorded which). These receptors originate from a young man who had mild COVID-19 (a few samples of this study predate the infection). Cell type and time point are not known.

V gene TRBV30 combines with J gene TRBJ2-1; 11 bases align to TRBD1. CDR1 is GTSNPN, CDR2 SVGIG, per germline (reference sequence). This CDR3 has 14 amino acids. V shed 3 bases and J 6 bases; nucleotides not matched to a gene: 4. As DNA, the CDR3 is TGTGCCTGGAGAGGACAGGGGGCTGTCAATGAGCAGTTCTTC. Translated, it gives CAWRGQGAVNEQFF.

The CDR3 loop is CASSYSRDRGTAFF. In DNA form, the CDR3 reads TGTGCCAGCAGTTACTCCAGAGACAGGGGTACTGCTTTCTTT. The chain uses TRBV6-5 and TRBJ1-1; TRBD1 matches at 8 bases. V lost 0 bases, J lost 11 bases, and 8 bases stayed unmatched. This CDR3 region has 14 residues. Germline CDR1 reads MNHEY; CDR2 reads SVGAGI.

This clonotype occurred a few times. The chain combines TRBV20-1 with TRBJ1-3, with D unresolved. Germline V CDR1 and CDR2: DFQATT, SNEGSKA (reference sequence). The CDR3 has 12 amino acids. V shed 6 bases and J shed 4 bases, with 10 bases lying between them. CDR3 residues: CSAPNDGNTIYF. The DNA for the CDR3 is TGCAGTGCCCCGAACGACGGAAACACCATATATTTT.

The J gene is TRBJ2-5, the V gene TRBV15; D may be TRBD2 (6 bases). The CDR3 has 13 amino acids. Germline-derived CDR1 and CDR2 are LNHNV and YYDKDF (reference sequence). V was shortened by 3 bases and J by 3 bases, with 8 bases between the two germline ends. The CDR3 DNA is TGTGCCACCAGCAGGGGCGGGGAAGAGACCCAGTACTTC. Translated, it gives CATSRGGEETQYF. The full variable domain, in which reference TRBV15 and TRBJ2-5 provide the parts outside the CDR3, is DAMVIQNPRYQVTQFGKPVTLSCSQTLNHNVMYWYQQKSSQAPKLLFHYYDKDFNNEADTPDNFQSRRPNTSFCFLDIRSPGLGDTAMYLCATSRGGEETQYFGPGTRLLVL.

The sample holds a few counts of this clonotype. V gene TRBV27 combines with J gene TRBJ1-4; a weak D match, TRBD1 (6 bases). CDR3 length: 15 amino acids. V was shortened by 6 bases and J by 0 bases, with 11 bases between the two germline ends. Per germline, CDR1 MNHEY and CDR2 SMNVEV (reference sequence). This chain's CDR3 is CASRDSIATNEKLFF. CDR3 nucleotides: TGTGCCAGCAGGGACAGCATTGCAACTAATGAAAAACTGTTTTTT.

This chain uses TRBV6-5 with TRBJ1-2; 7 nucleotides align to TRBD1. With 6 bases clipped from V and 5 bases from J, the junction kept 15 bases outside the gene matches. The germline V gene encodes CDR1 MNHEY and CDR2 SVGAGI. The CDR3 spans 16 residues. In nucleotides, the CDR3 is TGTGCCAGCAGCGCGGGAAGCTCGACAGGGAAATATGGCTACACCTTC. Encoded protein: CASSAGSSTGKYGYTF.

This clonotype occurred a few times. The chain joins TRBV6-1 to TRBJ1-1; TRBD1 matches at 7 bases. With V trimmed by 6 bases and J by 0 bases, 4 bases remained unmatched. The CDR3 contains 14 residues. Germline assignment: CDR1 MNHNS and CDR2 SASEGT. The CDR3 region is CASRQGTVNTEAFF. CDR3 sequence (DNA): TGTGCCAGCAGGCAAGGGACAGTGAACACTGAAGCTTTCTTT.

The rearrangement uses TRBV6-1 and TRBJ2-6, with D possibly TRBD1 on 6 matching bases. Trimming cost V 3 bases and J 0 bases, with 24 bases left between them. The CDR3 length is 21 residues. Germline loops: CDR1 MNHNS, CDR2 SASEGT. CDR3 sequence: CASSERAIIETGHSGANVLTF. Here the CDR3 DNA reads TGTGCCAGCAGTGAGAGGGCCATCATAGAGACAGGCCACTCTGGGGCCAACGTCCTGACTTTC.